This TCR beta chain was recovered during a study of blood T cell repertoires in COVID-19 (dated by TCRdb to about 2020). Some background on the complete study: Collaborator samples came from the United States, Italy and Spain and covered acute and convalescent phases of COVID-19. The material from the prospective study consisted of cDNA or gDNA derived from T cells, B-cell-depleted T cells, or PBMCs. Deeply sampled blood TCRbeta repertoires from subjects exposed to, actively infected with, or recovered from COVID-19 were included in the dataset. A freely available public database, intended as a resource for researchers studying the immune response to SARS-CoV-2, is where the repertoires were released. The samples were drawn from the first 160 participants of the ongoing ImmuneRACE study and from 950 to 1,500 subjects provided by 6 global collaborators. Sample metadata almost always included a de-identified subject ID, COVID-19 status, age in years and sex. Where HLA class I and class II types were available, the types were taken from metadata supplied by the sample provider, not from assay-based typing. The research as a whole found: The amount of clinical and demographic metadata varied by source and participant and was provided uncurated.

TCRbeta CDR3 regions were amplified from genomic DNA using the immunoSEQ Assay, a bias-controlled multiplex PCR. Per the authors' processing: The number of nucleated cells in each sample was estimated from the amplification of reference gene primers within the assay. To quantify the absolute abundance of each unique TCRbeta CDR3 rearrangement, sequence reads were collapsed and filtered. For each sample, productive Simpson clonality was calculated as the square root of Simpson's diversity index across productive rearrangements. Drawn from immuneACCESS, this table holds only the in-frame rearrangements with V and J called that TCRdb kept. Clones are partly lost; checked studies trace under half to an unresolved V gene and leave the rest unexplained. V and J calls and clone size follow that table, whereas D and trimming were derived from the DNA. This sample holds approximately 170,000 clones; 80% to 85% were observed only once. The top ten constitute approximately 10% of the sample.

This clone appeared once. No cognate antigen has been identified for it. One base away there is no much larger clone; base qualities are not given. Whole blood was collected in K2EDTA tubes by collaborating institutions according to the institutions' own protocols. For TCRbeta analysis, collaborators shipped samples as frozen whole blood, isolated PBMCs, or DNA extracted from either of those sample types. The germline V gene encodes CDR1 LGHNA and CDR2 YSLEER. From the cysteine up to the phenylalanine, the CDR3 has a length of 15 residues. Only CDR3 DNA is held: 45 bases, read in frame from base 1. V and J lose 3 bases and 4 bases, and a span of 16 bases separates them.

The receptor chain draws on TRBV4-3 and TRBJ2-7; a tentative D call is TRBD1 (6 bases match). The origin of this receptor is a man between 70 and 80 years old with active or convalescent COVID-19. Specimen: peripheral blood. CDR3 sequence: CASSHRWTASYEQYF. The nucleotides are TGCGCCAGCAGCCACCGGTGGACAGCAAGTTACGAGCAGTACTTC.